The present entry profiles one T cell receptor (beta chain) with its context. Original processing notes: Quantification of nucleated cells was approximated via reference gene primer amplification. Measured with immunoSEQ multiplex PCR; TCRdb has only the in-frame clones, and not every one. The D gene and trimming were derived from the DNA, and the V and J assignments and clone size from that table. The table has approximately 230,000 clones, about 85% seen once. The CDR3 has 15 amino acids. Germline V gene data show CDR1 as MNHEY and CDR2 as SVGEGT. After removal of 2 bases from V and 4 bases from J, the junction contained 4 bases not matched to a gene. The data stem from a study of blood T cell repertoires in COVID-19. At the level of the study: Samples of COVID-19 (acute and convalescent) were obtained from the United States, Italy and Spain.

The study recruited people aged roughly 18 to 89 years across roughly 25 US areas. This chain uses TRBV6-2 or TRBV6-3 with TRBJ1-5, with 8 bases aligning to TRBD1. The specimen was PBMCs or T cells enriched from blood (not recorded which). The clonotype originates from a woman younger than 45 with acute COVID-19. CDR3 in amino acids: CASSYPRQGNQPQHF. CDR3 nucleotide sequence: TGTGCCAGCAGTTACCCCCGACAGGGGAATCAGCCCCAGCATTTT.